The sequence of this T cell receptor beta chain was determined in a study of blood T cell repertoires in COVID-19. Looking at the study overall: T cells, B-cell-depleted T cells, or PBMCs supplied cDNA or gDNA.

V lost 6 bases, J lost 14 bases, and 21 bases lay in between. There are 13 residues in the CDR3. Looked up from germline, CDR1 is LNHDA and CDR2 is SQIVND (reference sequence). Original processing notes: Reference gene primers were amplified, and this amplification served to estimate nucleated cell counts. The assay was immunoSEQ multiplex PCR, and TCRdb's table has in-frame clones only and misses some. V and J calls and clone size are given by that table; D and trimming were obtained from the DNA. The table records some 170,000 clones, 84% of them present only once. The rearrangement links TRBV19 to TRBJ2-3; D perhaps matches TRBD2 (6 bases). The sequence was obtained from an elderly woman with acute or convalescent COVID-19. Source material: peripheral blood. CDR3 sequence reads: CASSRDSTLGVYF. The CDR3 bases are TGTGCCAGTAGCAGGGACTCTACCCTGGGCGTGTATTTT.